This T cell receptor (beta chain) was documented in a study of blood T cell repertoires in COVID-19. Clones were read by immunoSEQ multiplex PCR, and TCRdb kept only the in-frame ones, dropping some. Of some 78,000 clones in the sample, approximately 89% were seen once. Germline V gene lookup returns CDR1 DFQATT and CDR2 SNEGSKA (reference sequence). This CDR3 region has 11 residues. V was shortened by 5 bases and J by 3 bases, with 8 bases between the two germline ends. The sequence derives from a man in his sixties or seventies with active or convalescent COVID-19. The chain joins TRBV20-1 to TRBJ2-7; D is possibly TRBD1 (5 bases). The sequencing input was peripheral blood. CDR3 sequence (DNA): TGCAGTGCTCGTGACAGCTACGAGCAGTACTTC. It codes for CSARDSYEQYF.